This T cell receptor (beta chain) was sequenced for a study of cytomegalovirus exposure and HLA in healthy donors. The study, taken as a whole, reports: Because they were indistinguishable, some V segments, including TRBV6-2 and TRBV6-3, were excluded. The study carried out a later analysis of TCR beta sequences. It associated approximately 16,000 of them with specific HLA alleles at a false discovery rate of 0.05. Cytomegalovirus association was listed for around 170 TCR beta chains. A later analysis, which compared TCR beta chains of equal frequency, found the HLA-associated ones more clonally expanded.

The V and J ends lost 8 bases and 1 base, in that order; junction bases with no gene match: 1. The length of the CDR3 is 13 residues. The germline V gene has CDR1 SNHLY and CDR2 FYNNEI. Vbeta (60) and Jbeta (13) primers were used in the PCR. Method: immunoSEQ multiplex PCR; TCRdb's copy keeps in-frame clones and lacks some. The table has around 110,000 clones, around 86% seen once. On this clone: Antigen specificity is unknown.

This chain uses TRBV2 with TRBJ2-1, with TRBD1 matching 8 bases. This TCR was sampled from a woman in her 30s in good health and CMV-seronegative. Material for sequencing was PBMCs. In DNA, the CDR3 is TGTGCCAGCCGGGACAGGTCCTACAATGAGCAGTTCTTC. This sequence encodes CASRDRSYNEQFF.